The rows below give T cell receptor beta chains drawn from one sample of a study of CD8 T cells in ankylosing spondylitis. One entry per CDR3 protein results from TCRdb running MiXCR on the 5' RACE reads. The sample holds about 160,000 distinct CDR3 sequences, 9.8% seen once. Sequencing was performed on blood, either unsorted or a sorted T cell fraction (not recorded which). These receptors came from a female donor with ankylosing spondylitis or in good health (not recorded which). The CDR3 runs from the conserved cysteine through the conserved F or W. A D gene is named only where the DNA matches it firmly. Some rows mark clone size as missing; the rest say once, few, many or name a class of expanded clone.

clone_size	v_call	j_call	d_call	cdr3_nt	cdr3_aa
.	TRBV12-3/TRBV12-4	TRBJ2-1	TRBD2	TGTGCCAGCAGCTGTAGCGGGAGTTGTCCCCGGGTCTCCTACAATGAGCAGTTCTTC	CASSCSGSCPRVSYNEQFF
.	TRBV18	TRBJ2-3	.	TGTGCCAGCTCACCACACGTGTACACAGATACGCAGTATTTT	CASSPHVYTDTQYF
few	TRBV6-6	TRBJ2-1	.	TGTGCCAGCGCGCCAAACGGGGCCGGAGAGCAGTTCTTC	CASAPNGAGEQFF
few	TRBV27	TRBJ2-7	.	TGTGCCAGCGGGGGCCCTGTGGACGAGCAGTACTTC	CASGGPVDEQYF
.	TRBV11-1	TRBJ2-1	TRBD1	TGTGCCAGCAGCTCCATGACAGGGCCAGTAGAGGAATCCTACAATGAGCAGTTCTTC	CASSSMTGPVEESYNEQFF
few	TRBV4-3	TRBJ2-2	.	TGCGCCAGCAGCCCTGGGCTCGGGGAAGGGACCGGGGAGCTGTTTTTT	CASSPGLGEGTGELFF
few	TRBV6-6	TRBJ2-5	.	TGTGCCAGCAGTTATACGTCCCGGGAGACCCAGTACTTC	CASSYTSRETQYF
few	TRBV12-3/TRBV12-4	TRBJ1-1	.	TGTGCCAGCAGGTCAGGGACTCCCGAGGCTTTCTTT	CASRSGTPEAFF
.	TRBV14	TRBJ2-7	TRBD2	TGTGCCAGCAGCCCAGGACTAGCGGGCGAGCAGTACTTC	CASSPGLAGEQYF
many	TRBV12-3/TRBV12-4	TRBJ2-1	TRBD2	TGTGCCAGCGGGGGAGGGAATGAGCAGTTCTTC	CASGGGNEQFF
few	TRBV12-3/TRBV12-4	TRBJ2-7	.	TGTGCCAGCAGTTTAAATGGGGGATACGAGCAGTACTTC	CASSLNGGYEQYF
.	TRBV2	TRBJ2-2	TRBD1	TGTGCCAGCAGTTGGGACAGCAACACCGGGGAGCTGTTTTTT	CASSWDSNTGELFF
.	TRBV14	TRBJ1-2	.	TGTGCCAGCAGCCACGATATAGTTCCTAACTATGGCTACACCTTC	CASSHDIVPNYGYTF
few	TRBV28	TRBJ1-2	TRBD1	TGTGCCAGCTCCCAGGACAGGGGTCCATATGGCTACACCTTC	CASSQDRGPYGYTF
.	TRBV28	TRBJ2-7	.	TGTGCCAGCAGTTTATTCGACGAGCAGTACTTC	CASSLFDEQYF
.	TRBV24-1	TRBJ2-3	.	TGTGCCACAGAGTACCCGGGCCCAGATACGCAGTATTTT	CATEYPGPDTQYF